This entry lists 22 T cell receptor beta chains sequenced from one sample in a study of T cell clusters in autoimmune cytopenias. One tube held mixed TRB-A and TRB-B primer pools for touch-down PCR. Following a re-call of the multiplex PCR reads, TCRdb has one entry per CDR3 protein and lacks DNA. The table for this sample gives about 11,000 distinct CDR3 sequences. TRB was amplified from about 260 ng of peripheral blood genomic DNA per sample. The same specimen was also included in a second study, on T cell repertoires in aging, cancer and after chemotherapy.

Specimen: peripheral blood. These receptor sequences come from a human donor in good health.

This sequence joins TRBV11-1 and TRBJ1-3. The V gene's germline CDR1 is SGHAT and CDR2 FQDESV (reference sequence). The CDR3 is 15 residues long. Here the CDR3 reads CASSLRGLSGNTIYF.

The chain uses TRBV19 and TRBJ1-2; TCRdb calls TRBD1, which cannot be checked without DNA. The CDR3 consists of 14 residues. Germline assignment: CDR1 LNHDA and CDR2 SQIVND (reference sequence). CDR3 sequence: CASRTHRGGYGYTF.

This rearrangement joins TRBV19 to TRBJ1-1; lacking DNA, the TRBD1 call made by TCRdb goes unchecked. Germline V gives CDR1 LNHDA, CDR2 SQIVND (reference sequence). This CDR3 has 13 residues. CDR3 amino acids: CASGPVPNTEAFF.

The chain carries TRBV27 and TRBJ2-1; TCRdb reports TRBD1, a call that lacks DNA to check it against. The CDR3 runs 16 residues. The germline V gene has CDR1 MNHEY and CDR2 SMNVEV (reference sequence). CDR3 residues: CASSLSGASSYNEQFF.

The V gene is TRBV19, the J gene TRBJ1-2. Per germline, CDR1 LNHDA and CDR2 SQIVND (reference sequence). The CDR3 loop spans 13 amino acids. The CDR3 is CASSFDGNYGYTF.

The V and J genes are TRBV12-3 or TRBV12-4 and TRBJ2-5; without DNA, the TCRdb call of TRBD1 cannot be checked. The CDR3 has 14 residues. CDR3 region: CASRGAENQETQYF.

The V call is TRBV11-1, the J call TRBJ1-1; TCRdb picks TRBD1, but there is no DNA to check that call. The V gene's germline CDR1 is SGHAT and CDR2 FQDESV (reference sequence). The CDR3 is made up of 14 amino acids. CDR3: CASSLDRGSTEAFF.

The chain links TRBV5-4 to TRBJ1-2. This CDR3 is built from 12 residues. CDR1 SGHNT and CDR2 YYREEE come from the germline V gene (reference sequence). The CDR3 sequence is CASSLEGYGYTF.

This chain links TRBV27 with TRBJ1-1; TCRdb designates TRBD1, a call that cannot be tested without DNA. The CDR3 has 15 residues. Germline V gives CDR1 MNHEY, CDR2 SMNVEV (reference sequence). The CDR3 loop is CASSPGTARVTEAFF.

Judged by frequency, this clonotype is medium-sized (0.01 to 0.1%). The V call is TRBV6-2 or TRBV6-3, the J call TRBJ2-1; TCRdb calls TRBD2, which cannot be checked without DNA. The germline V gene encodes CDR1 MNHEY and CDR2 SVGEGT. CDR3 length: 14 amino acids. The CDR3 sequence: CASSYESGTEVQFF.

J is TRBJ2-1 and V is TRBV7-6; TCRdb's D call, TRBD2, is unchecked because there is no DNA. The CDR3 covers 14 residues. Per germline, CDR1 SGHVS and CDR2 FNYEAQ. CDR3 loop: CASSESDPNNEQFF.

The rearrangement joins TRBV11-3 to TRBJ2-2; TCRdb's D call, TRBD2, is unchecked because there is no DNA. Per germline, CDR1 SGHNT and CDR2 YENEEA. The CDR3 loop spans 16 amino acids. This chain's CDR3 is CASSRPSGGKTGELFF.

The chain couples TRBV12-3 or TRBV12-4 to TRBJ1-4. This CDR3 has 15 amino acids. This chain's CDR3 is CASSHERLRWEKLFF.

CDR3 sequence: CASSPDQETQYF. The chain links TRBV5-4 to TRBJ2-5. CDR1 and CDR2 (germline): SGHNT, YYREEE (reference sequence). The CDR3 length is 12 residues.

The rearrangement links TRBV12-3 or TRBV12-4 to TRBJ2-1; there is no DNA to check the TCRdb D call of TRBD2. There are 15 residues in the CDR3. CDR3 in amino acids: CASTGSGGAINEQFF.

The V and J genes are TRBV30 and TRBJ1-2; without DNA, the TCRdb call of TRBD1 cannot be checked. CDR3 length: 12 residues. Germline CDR1 reads GTSNPN; CDR2 reads SVGIG (reference sequence). The CDR3 is CAWTGNVYGYTF.

The gene calls are TRBV30 and TRBJ2-2; no DNA is available, so the TRBD2 call from TCRdb remains unchecked. Germline V gives CDR1 GTSNPN, CDR2 SVGIG (reference sequence). The CDR3 runs 14 residues. CDR3 sequence reads: CAWTGVKGGGELFF.

The chain is built from TRBV12-3 or TRBV12-4 and TRBJ1-6. CDR3 length equals 14 residues. The CDR3 protein is CASSYGRPNSPLHF.

The rearrangement uses TRBV6-2 or TRBV6-3 and TRBJ1-5; checking the TCRdb D call of TRBD1 is not possible without DNA. The germline CDR1 and CDR2 sequences are MNHEY and SVGEGT. The CDR3 is 14 amino acids. CDR3 sequence reads: CASSLGQGGQPQHF.

This sequence joins TRBV12-3 or TRBV12-4 and TRBJ2-2; TCRdb's assignment of TRBD1 cannot be checked, as there is no DNA. CDR3 length equals 15 residues. CDR3 loop: CASKGTGGNTGELFF.

This chain connects TRBV5-6 to TRBJ1-2. The CDR3 has 13 residues. Germline V gene data show CDR1 as SGHDT and CDR2 as YYEEEE. CDR3 loop: CASIVRGDYGYTF.

The chain couples TRBV10-3 to TRBJ2-2; without DNA, the TCRdb call of TRBD1 cannot be checked. Germline CDR1 ENHRY, CDR2 SYGVKD. CDR3 size: 14 residues. The CDR3 protein is CAIRKTGNTGELFF.